A single sample is the source of the 32 T cell receptor beta chains below, sequenced in a study of T cells in Graves' hyperthyroidism and ophthalmopathy. What was amplified from RNA transcripts were TCR beta CDR3 regions. First-round RT-PCR targeting the TCR CDR3 was performed with the HTBI primer set. TCRdb re-called the multiplex PCR reads through MiXCR, storing one row per CDR3 protein. The data contain fewer than 900,000 distinct CDR3 sequences, over 15% of them singletons. Sample: blood. These receptors were collected from a man aged 18 to 30 with Graves' hyperthyroidism.

The CDR3: CASSADSARNEKLFF. The CDR3 DNA reads as TGTGCCAGCAGCGCCGACAGCGCTCGTAATGAAAAACTGTTTTTT. J is TRBJ1-4 and V is TRBV11-2; D possibly corresponds to TRBD1 (5 bases). The CDR3 runs to 15 residues. V was cut by 5 bases and J by 4 bases, with 14 bases left in between. Germline-derived CDR1 and CDR2 are SGHAT and FQNNGV. Complete variable domain (other parts from reference TRBV11-2 and TRBJ1-4): EAGVAQSPRYKIIEKRQSVAFWCNPISGHATLYWYQQILGQGPKLLIQFQNNGVVDDSQLPKDRFSAERLKGVDSTLKIQPAKLEDSAVYLCASSADSARNEKLFFGSGTQLSVL.

This clonotype appeared a single time. The rearrangement uses TRBV28 and TRBJ2-5; a possible D gene is TRBD1 (5 bases). CDR1 is MDHEN, CDR2 SYDVKM, per germline. This CDR3 has 14 residues. V was cut by 4 bases and J by 8 bases, with 17 bases left in between. CDR3 loop: CASSSDLDTSTQYF. In nucleotides, the CDR3 is TGTGCCAGCAGTTCAGACCTGGACACCTCAACCCAGTACTTC.

This clonotype turned up a few times. The CDR3, as DNA: TGCAGTGCTAAGGACTCCCAGTACTTC. Protein sequence: CSAKDSQYF. This chain connects TRBV20-1 to TRBJ2-5, with D tentatively TRBD2 (5 bases). The CDR3 spans 9 residues. V shed 4 bases and J shed 9 bases, with 6 bases lying between them. The germline V gene has CDR1 DFQATT and CDR2 SNEGSKA (reference sequence).

This clonotype has a handful of counts. The CDR3 DNA follows: TGTGCCAGCAGCCAAACTTCAGCGGCCCCTACATACAATGAGCAGTTCTTC. It codes for CASSQTSAAPTYNEQFF. The genes are TRBV7-2 and TRBJ2-1; TRBD2 might be the D (5 bases). The CDR3 is made up of 17 amino acids. V dropped 5 bases and J dropped 4 bases, with 21 bases sitting between them. Germline V gene sequence: CDR1 SGHTA, CDR2 FQGNSA.

This clonotype has ten or more counts. The rearrangement uses TRBV5-5 and TRBJ1-5; D unresolved. The CDR3 extends over 10 amino acids. Trimming took 5 bases from V and 4 from J, leaving 1 base between them. In germline, CDR1 is SGHKS, CDR2 YYEKEE (reference sequence). CDR3 in amino acids: CASRNQPQHF. CDR3 in DNA: TGTGCCAGCAGAAATCAGCCCCAGCATTTT.

This clonotype was observed many times. The V and J genes are TRBV30 and TRBJ2-1; a possible D gene is TRBD2 (5 bases). The ends were cut back, 5 bases at V and 8 bases at J, with 22 bases in the middle. The CDR3 length is 15 residues. Germline CDR1 and CDR2: GTSNPN and SVGIG (reference sequence). CDR3: CAWGGGERTWDEQFF. As DNA, the CDR3 is TGTGCCTGGGGCGGTGGGGAGCGGACCTGGGATGAGCAGTTCTTC.

V usage is TRBV20-1 and J usage is TRBJ2-7, with unresolved D. This CDR3 has 15 amino acids. Trimming removed 1 base at V and 0 bases at J, with 13 bases between. CDR1 and CDR2 (germline): DFQATT, SNEGSKA (reference sequence). The CDR3 DNA reads TGCAGTGCTAGAGGTTTGACGCCGCACTCCTACGAGCAGTACTTC. Its protein product is CSARGLTPHSYEQYF.

CDR3 nucleotide sequence: TGCGCCAGCAGCTTGAAGCTAGCGGGAGGGAACACCGGGGAGCTGTTTTTT. Translated: CASSLKLAGGNTGELFF. The chain carries TRBV5-1 and TRBJ2-2, with 11 positions matching TRBD2. V shed 1 base, J shed 1 base, and the junction held 3 bases outside the gene matches. This CDR3 region has 17 residues. CDR1 is SGHRS, CDR2 YFSETQ, per germline.

This clonotype was picked up many times. The rearrangement links TRBV12-3 or TRBV12-4 to TRBJ1-2, with 7 nucleotides matching TRBD1. V was pared by 6 bases and J by 4 bases, with 14 bases of the junction left unmatched. The CDR3 consists of 16 residues. CDR3 residues: CASSQDRRLTFYGYTF. For the CDR3, the DNA is TGTGCCAGCAGCCAGGACAGGCGGCTCACTTTCTATGGCTACACCTTC.

Details on this clonotype: At one end the junction does not follow the germline gene, possibly because of a read error. The chain couples TRBV5-5 to TRBJ2-1, with 11 bases lining up with TRBD2. CDR1 is SGHKS, CDR2 YYEKEE, per germline (reference sequence). This CDR3 is 15 amino acids long. The CDR3: CASSLPLAGANEQFF. The CDR3 bases are TGCGCCAGCAGCTTGCCACTAGCGGGAGCAAATGAGCAGTTCTTC. The full variable domain, completed using reference TRBV5-5 and TRBJ2-1, is DAGVTQSPTHLIKTRGQQVTLRCSPISGHKSVSWYQQVLGQGPQFIFQYYEKEERGRGNFPDRFSARQFPNYSSELNVNALLLGDSALYLCASSLPLAGANEQFFGPGTRLTVL.

The sample holds many counts of this clonotype. The V gene is TRBV20-1, the J gene TRBJ2-2; weak D call: TRBD1 (5 bases). The CDR3 runs to 12 residues. The V gene lost 6 bases and the J gene lost 5 bases, with 10 bases spanning the gap. Germline V gene lookup returns CDR1 DFQATT and CDR2 SNEGSKA (reference sequence). As DNA, the CDR3 is TGCAGTGCAGCGACAGATACCGGGGAGCTGTTTTTT. Its protein product is CSAATDTGELFF.

This clonotype was counted between two and nine times. The rearrangement uses TRBV20-1 and TRBJ2-7; tentative D call: TRBD2 (6 bases). V lost 0 bases and J lost 6, with 9 bases in between. The CDR3 is made up of 12 amino acids. CDR1 and CDR2 from the germline V gene are DFQATT and SNEGSKA (reference sequence). DNA for the CDR3: TGCAGTGCTAGAGATGGGGAGGTCGAGCAGTACTTC. Amino acid sequence: CSARDGEVEQYF.

This clonotype was seen at least ten times. The V call is TRBV6-2 or TRBV6-3, the J call TRBJ2-7, with D unclear. Trimming took off 2 bases at V and 6 bases at J, with 11 bases between the two ends. The CDR3 is made up of 13 amino acids. Germline CDR1 and CDR2: MNHEY and SVGEGT. CDR3 residues: CASSYTVVSEQYF. CDR3 bases: TGTGCCAGCAGTTACACAGTGGTGAGCGAGCAGTACTTC.

This clonotype turned up a few times. The chain has TRBV10-1 and TRBJ2-1; 11 nucleotides line up with TRBD2. The CDR3 totals 16 residues. CDR1 is WNHNN, CDR2 SYGVQD, per germline (reference sequence). J gave up 7 bases and V 4 bases, and 9 bases lay outside the gene matches. The CDR3 nucleotides read TGCGCCAGCAGTGGAAATAGCGGGAGGGCCAAGAATGAGCAGTTCTTC. Translating gives CASSGNSGRAKNEQFF.

This clonotype has only a few counts. This sequence joins TRBV6-1 and TRBJ2-1, with 7 bases identical to TRBD2. Losses at the gene ends were 2 bases for V and 9 bases for J; bases not matched to a gene: 4. In germline, CDR1 is MNHNS, CDR2 SASEGT. This CDR3 comprises 13 residues. CDR3 DNA sequence: TGTGCCAGCAGTGAACTAGAGCGGGGTGAGCAGTTCTTC. This gives the protein CASSELERGEQFF.

A few counts support this clonotype. J is TRBJ2-1 and V is TRBV12-3 or TRBV12-4, with D unresolved. V dropped 6 bases and J dropped 0 bases, with 12 bases sitting between them. This CDR3 is built from 15 residues. CDR3 in amino acids: CASRRRSSSYNEQFF. As DNA, the CDR3 is TGTGCCAGCAGACGCAGGTCCAGCTCCTACAATGAGCAGTTCTTC.

A remark on this clonotype: A read error is likely, as this CDR3 ends without the conserved phenylalanine or tryptophan. The chain couples TRBV12-3 or TRBV12-4 to TRBJ2-5; 9 nucleotides align to TRBD1. The CDR3 totals 16 residues. The junction had 6 bases not matched to a gene; V was cut back by 2 bases and J by 2 bases. CDR3 DNA: TGTGCCAGCAGTTTAAGGGACAGGGCTCGACAAGAGACCCAGTACTAC. Translating it yields CASSLRDRARQETQYY.

The chain couples TRBV6-8 to TRBJ2-2; TRBD2 matches 7 bases. CDR3 size: 15 residues. The junction had 7 bases not matched to a gene; V was cut back by 2 bases and J by 7 bases. Germline V gene data show CDR1 as MNHGY and CDR2 as SAAAGT. CDR3 DNA sequence: TGTGCCAGCAGTTACCGTGGGAGGGCCGACGGGGAGCTGTTTTTT. It translates to CASSYRGRADGELFF.

This clonotype has a single count. The genes are TRBV20-1 and TRBJ1-6; the D is unclear. This CDR3 spans 13 amino acids. Trimming took 6 bases from V and 4 from J, leaving 10 bases between them. The germline CDR1 and CDR2 sequences are DFQATT and SNEGSKA (reference sequence). CDR3 nucleotides: TGCAGTGCGCAGCAGGCATATAATTCACCCCTCCACTTT. Translating gives CSAQQAYNSPLHF.

V gene TRBV7-2 combines with J gene TRBJ1-1; TRBD1 matches 7 bases. The CDR3 covers 15 residues. V was pared by 4 bases and J by 5 bases, with 10 bases of the junction left unmatched. The germline CDR1 and CDR2 sequences are SGHTA and FQGNSA. CDR3 DNA: TGTGCCAGCAGCTCCCTGACAGGGTCGTGGACTGAAGCTTTCTTT. This codes for CASSSLTGSWTEAFF.

A few counts support this clonotype. The rearrangement links TRBV7-9 to TRBJ2-2; D unresolved. The CDR3 runs 11 residues. V was cut by 10 bases and J by 8 bases, with 11 bases left in between. Per germline, CDR1 SEHNR and CDR2 FQNEAQ (reference sequence). DNA of the CDR3: TGTGCCACCCACCCCGCGGGGGAGCTGTTTTTT. Translated: CATHPAGELFF.

The table lists this clonotype with many counts. This chain links TRBV7-9 with TRBJ2-1; 7 positions match TRBD2. V lost 6 bases and J lost 5; bases outside the gene matches: 7. The CDR3 covers 14 residues. Germline values: CDR1 SEHNR, CDR2 FQNEAQ (reference sequence). Written as DNA, the CDR3 is TGTGCCAGCAGGGGGGGGGACCGGCACAATGAGCAGTTCTTC. It is translated as CASRGGDRHNEQFF.

This clonotype was recorded many times. V usage is TRBV11-3 and J usage is TRBJ2-1, with D unclear. The V end lost 3 bases, the J end lost 4 bases, and 19 bases lay between the germline ends. The germline gives CDR1 SGHNT, CDR2 YENEEA. This CDR3 has 17 amino acids. In DNA form, the CDR3 reads TGTGCCAGCAGCTTTTTCAACCCGCGGACCGGATACAATGAGCAGTTCTTC. Encoded protein: CASSFFNPRTGYNEQFF.

The genes are TRBV5-5 and TRBJ2-2, with 7 positions matching TRBD1. Germline V gene lookup returns CDR1 SGHKS and CDR2 YYEKEE (reference sequence). Losses at the gene ends were 2 bases for V and 4 bases for J; bases not matched to a gene: 2. CDR3 length: 14 amino acids. The chain's CDR3 is CASSFAGGTGELFF. For the CDR3, the DNA is TGTGCCAGCAGCTTCGCAGGGGGCACCGGGGAGCTGTTTTTT.

The V gene is TRBV19, the J gene TRBJ2-7; 10 positions match TRBD2. The CDR3 has 16 residues. Trimming took 3 bases from V and 4 from J; bases not matched to a gene: 9. From germline, CDR1 is LNHDA and CDR2 SQIVND (reference sequence). In DNA, the CDR3 is TGTGCCAGTAGTATGAGCGGGAGGGGGGTGGGGTACGAGCAGTACTTC. Its translation is CASSMSGRGVGYEQYF.

The table lists this clonotype with many counts. The chain carries TRBV6-5 and TRBJ2-1; TRBD2 agrees at 13 bases. V lost 0 bases and J lost 10; bases outside the gene matches: 6. There are 16 residues in the CDR3. Germline V gene sequence: CDR1 MNHEY, CDR2 SVGAGI. The CDR3 is CASSYSGLAGATEQFF. The CDR3 DNA reads TGTGCCAGCAGTTACTCCGGACTAGCGGGAGCCACCGAGCAGTTCTTC.

This clonotype was observed a handful of times. V and J are TRBV9 and TRBJ2-7; perhaps TRBD2 as D (6 bases). Looked up from germline, CDR1 is SGDLS and CDR2 is YYNGEE. The CDR3 is 16 amino acids. V was trimmed by 1 base and J by 4 bases, leaving 18 bases between them. The CDR3 nucleotides are TGTGCCAGCAGCGTAAGTTCCCGAGCGGGCCATTACGAGCAGTACTTC. This codes for CASSVSSRAGHYEQYF.

The V call is TRBV12-3 or TRBV12-4, the J call TRBJ2-7; 11 nucleotides line up with TRBD2. J was trimmed by 6 bases and V by 2 bases; bases with no gene match: 3. The CDR3 runs 14 residues. The CDR3 coding sequence is TGTGCCAGCAGTTTACTAGCGGGAGGTAGCGAGCAGTACTTC. Protein: CASSLLAGGSEQYF.

This clonotype was found many times. The chain couples TRBV7-8 to TRBJ2-1, with 7 positions matching TRBD2. The germline CDR1 and CDR2 sequences are SGHVS and FQNEAQ. V was clipped by 5 bases and J by 9 bases; unmatched bases: 19. The CDR3 runs 17 residues. CDR3 nucleotides: TGTGCCAGCAGCAACCGAGTTCGAGCGGGATCAAGGGGTGAGCAGTTCTTC. It encodes CASSNRVRAGSRGEQFF.

Many counts were recorded for this clonotype. The genes are TRBV2 and TRBJ2-7; D perhaps matches TRBD1 (6 bases). V lost 4 bases and J 4 bases, leaving 14 bases between the germline ends. Germline CDR1 reads SNHLY; CDR2 reads FYNNEI. The CDR3 loop spans 14 amino acids. The CDR3 is CASSGNRVGYEQYF. The DNA of the CDR3 is TGTGCCAGCAGTGGAAACAGGGTAGGGTACGAGCAGTACTTC.

This clonotype was recorded many times. The genes are TRBV7-9 and TRBJ2-3; D ambiguous. This CDR3 contains 15 residues. V was shortened by 2 bases and J by 0 bases, with 9 bases between the two germline ends. CDR1 is SEHNR and CDR2 is FQNEAQ in the germline V gene (reference sequence). DNA for the CDR3: TGTGCCAGCAGCTTATACAGCCCTAGCACAGATACGCAGTATTTT. Encoded protein: CASSLYSPSTDTQYF.

This clonotype showed up just a few times. The chain links TRBV6-2 or TRBV6-3 to TRBJ1-1; D unresolved. The CDR3 runs to 12 residues. Germline lookup yields CDR1 MNHEY and CDR2 SVGEGT. The germline V and J ends were trimmed by 6 bases and 8 bases, with 13 bases remaining between them. The CDR3 protein is CASSPSEIEAFF. As DNA, the CDR3 is TGTGCCAGCAGCCCATCAGAGATCGAAGCTTTCTTT.